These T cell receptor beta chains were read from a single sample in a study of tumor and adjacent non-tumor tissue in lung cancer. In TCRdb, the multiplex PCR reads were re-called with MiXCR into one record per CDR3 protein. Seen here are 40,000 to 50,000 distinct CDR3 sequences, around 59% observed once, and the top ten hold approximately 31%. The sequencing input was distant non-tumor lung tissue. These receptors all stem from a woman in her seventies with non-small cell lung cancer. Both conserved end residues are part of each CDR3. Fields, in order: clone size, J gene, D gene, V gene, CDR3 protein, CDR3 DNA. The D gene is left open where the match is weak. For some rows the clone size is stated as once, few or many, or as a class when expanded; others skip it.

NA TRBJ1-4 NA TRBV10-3 CAIRSDRGDEKLLF TGTGCCATCAGAAGCGACAGAGGTGATGAAAAACTGCTTTTT
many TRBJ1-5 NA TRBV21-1 CASSKVRRSNQPQHF TGTGCCAGCAGCAAAGTCCGGAGGAGCAATCAGCCCCAGCATTTT
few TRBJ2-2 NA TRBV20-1 CSVRETNTGELFF TGCAGTGTTAGGGAGACGAACACCGGGGAGCTGTTTTTT
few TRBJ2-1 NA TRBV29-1 CSVKRHGISEQFF TGCAGCGTAAAACGGCATGGTATAAGTGAGCAGTTCTTC
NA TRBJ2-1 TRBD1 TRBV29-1 CSSRQGQDHEHFF TGCAGCTCCCGACAGGGTCAGGACCATGAGCATTTCTTC
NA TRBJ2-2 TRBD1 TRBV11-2 CASSDRVNTGELFF TGTGCCAGCTCCGACAGGGTTAACACCGGGGAGCTGTTTTTT
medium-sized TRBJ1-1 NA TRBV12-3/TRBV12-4 CASSLPVGKTEAFF TGTGCCAGCAGTTTACCGGTGGGAAAAACTGAAGCTTTCTTT
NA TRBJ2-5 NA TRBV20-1 CSVRVGWGGETQYF TGCAGTGTTAGGGTGGGCTGGGGCGGAGAGACCCAGTACTTC
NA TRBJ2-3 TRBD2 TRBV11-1 CASSLDYGLAKYTDTQYF TGTGCCAGCAGCTTAGATTATGGACTAGCGAAATACACAGATACGCAGTATTTT
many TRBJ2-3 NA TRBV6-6 CASSSAFTDTQYF TGTGCCAGCAGTTCCGCCTTCACAGATACGCAGTATTTT
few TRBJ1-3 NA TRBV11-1 CVSSIDRTGNTIYF TGTGTCAGCAGCATCGACAGGACTGGAAACACCATATATTTT
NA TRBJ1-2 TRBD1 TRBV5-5 CGRSRGTVDNYGYTF TGTGGGCGCAGCCGTGGGACAGTGGATAACTATGGCTACACCTTC
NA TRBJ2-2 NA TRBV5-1 CASSVFSSGRAGSCFF NA
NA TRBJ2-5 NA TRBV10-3 CGTQNQLGSETQYF TGTGGCACCCAGAATCAGCTCGGAAGCGAGACCCAGTACTTC
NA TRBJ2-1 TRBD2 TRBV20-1 CSARSGTKIDEQSF TGCAGTGCTAGATCCGGGACTAAAATAGATGAGCAGTCCTTC
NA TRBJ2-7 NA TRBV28 CASDRTWTSYGQYF TGTGCCAGTGACCGGACATGGACCTCCTACGGGCAGTACTTC
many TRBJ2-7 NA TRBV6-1 CASSEARVLPYEQYF TGTGCCAGCAGTGAAGCGAGGGTGCTCCCCTACGAGCAGTACTTC
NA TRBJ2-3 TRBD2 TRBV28 CASSDMRGDTDTQYF TGTGCCAGCAGCGACATGCGGGGGGACACAGATACGCAGTATTTT
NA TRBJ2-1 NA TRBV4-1 CASSPEGSSSANEQFF TGCGCCAGCAGCCCAGAAGGGTCTAGCTCCGCCAATGAGCAGTTCTTC
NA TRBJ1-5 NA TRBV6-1 CASIEVRGNQPQHF TGCGCCAGCATTGAAGTAAGGGGAAACCAGCCCCAGCATTTT
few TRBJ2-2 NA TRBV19 CASSMVLDTGELFF TGTGCCAGTAGTATGGTGCTAGACACCGGGGAGCTGTTTTTT
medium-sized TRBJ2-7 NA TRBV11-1 CASSLVSNGYEQYF TGTGCCAGCAGCTTAGTATCGAACGGTTACGAGCAGTACTTC
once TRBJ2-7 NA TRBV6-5 CASSYRLRASASYEQYF TGTGCCAGCAGTTACAGATTGCGGGCTAGCGCATCCTACGAGCAATACTTC
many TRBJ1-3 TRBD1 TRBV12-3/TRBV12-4 CASSLDRGDGNTIYF TGTGCCAGCAGCCTGGACAGGGGAGATGGAAACACCATATATTTT
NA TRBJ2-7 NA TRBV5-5 CPSSLRTCSYEQYF TGTCCCAGCAGCTTACGGACATGCTCCTACGAGCAATACTTC
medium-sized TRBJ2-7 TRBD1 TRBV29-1 CSVEVLPQGSSYEQYF TGCAGCGTTGAAGTTCTCCCACAGGGGAGCTCCTACGAGCAGTACTTC
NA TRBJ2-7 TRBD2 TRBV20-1 CNARDPMVASGRALEQYF TGTAATGCTAGAGATCCCATGGTAGCCAGCGGGAGGGCCCTGGAGCAGTACTTC
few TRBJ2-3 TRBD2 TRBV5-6 CASSPRTSGSGSADTQYF TGTGCCAGCAGCCCCCGGACTAGCGGGAGTGGATCCGCAGATACGCAGTATTTT
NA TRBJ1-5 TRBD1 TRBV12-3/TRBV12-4 CASSSGQAGNQPQHF TGTGCCAGCAGTTCTGGACAGGCAGGCAATCAGCCCCAACATTTT
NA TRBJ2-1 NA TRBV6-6 CASSTGRACGNEHFF TGTGCCAGTAGTACAGGGCGGGCCTGCGGGAATGAGCACTTCTTC
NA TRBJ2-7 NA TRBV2 CASSEARIADSYGQYF TGTGCCAGCAGTGAAGCCAGAATAGCGGACTCCTACGGGCAGTACTTC
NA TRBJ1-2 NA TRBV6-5 CASSYSLVGNYGYTF TGTGCCAGCAGTTACTCACTGGTGGGAAACTATGGCTACACCTTC
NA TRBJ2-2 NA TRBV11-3 CASSLGQPNTGELLF TGTGCCAGCAGCCTCGGACAGCCTAACACCGGGGAGTTGTTATTT
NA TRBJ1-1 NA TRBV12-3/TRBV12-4 CASTFDMGEAFF TGTGCCAGCACTTTTGATATGGGTGAGGCTTTCTTT
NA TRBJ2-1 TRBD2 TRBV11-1 CASSLALADLYNEQFF TGTGCCAGTAGCTTAGCACTAGCGGACCTGTACAATGAGCAGTTCTTC
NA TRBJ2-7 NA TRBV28 CASDWIGTSYQQYF TGTGCCAGCGACTGGATAGGGACCTCCTACCAGCAGTACTTC
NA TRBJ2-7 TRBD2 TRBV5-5 CASNYTSASVYDQYF TGTGCCAGTAACTATACTAGCGCGAGCGTCTACGACCAGTACTTC
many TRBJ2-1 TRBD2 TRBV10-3 CAISESSRLAGNEQFF TGTGCCATCAGTGAGTCGTCGAGACTAGCGGGAAATGAGCAGTTCTTC
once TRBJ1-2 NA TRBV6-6 CVSSRTAVGYTF TGTGTCAGCAGCAGAACGGCGGTCGGCTACACCTTC
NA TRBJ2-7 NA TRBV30 CARRASGFSSYEQYF TGTGCCAGGAGGGCGAGCGGGTTCAGCTCCTACGAGCAGTACTTC
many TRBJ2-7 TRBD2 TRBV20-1 CSASSSGRGGGYEQYF TGCAGTGCTAGTTCTAGCGGGAGAGGAGGAGGCTACGAGCAGTACTTC
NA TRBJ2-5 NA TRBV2 CASSGAVTAQETQYF TGTGCCAGCAGTGGGGCCGTAACAGCACAAGAGACCCAGTACTTC
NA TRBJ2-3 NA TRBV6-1 CAGSVPVTDTRYF TGTGCAGGCAGTGTCCCGGTCACAGATACGCGGTATTTT
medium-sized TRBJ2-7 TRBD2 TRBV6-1 CASSLGLADYEQYF TGTGCCAGCAGTCTGGGACTAGCGGACTACGAGCAGTACTTC
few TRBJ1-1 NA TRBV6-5 CANGSPTAGAEAFF TGTGCCAACGGATCCCCCACAGCGGGAGCTGAAGCTTTCTTT
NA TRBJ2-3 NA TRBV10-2 CPSTPIPVGRDTQYF TGCCCCAGCACCCCAATACCAGTCGGCAGAGATACGCAGTATTTT
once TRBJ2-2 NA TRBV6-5 CANSRDRSNTGELFF TGTGCCAACAGTCGCGATAGATCGAACACCGGGGAGCTGTTTTTT
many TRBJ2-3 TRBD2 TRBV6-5 CASSTLAGVSTDTQYF TGTGCCAGCAGTACCCTAGCGGGAGTTAGCACAGATACGCAGTATTTT
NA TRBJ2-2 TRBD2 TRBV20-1 CSAATSGGISGELFF TGCAGTGCTGCAACTAGCGGGGGTATTTCCGGGGAGCTGTTTTTT